This record concerns one T cell receptor (beta chain) sequence. As for treatment: preoperative locoregional IRX-2 cytokine immunotherapy. Samples came from a phase Ib trial of preoperative locoregional IRX-2 cytokine immunotherapy. This entry comes from a study of preoperative IRX-2 immunotherapy in early breast cancer. V shed 6 bases, J shed 0 bases, and the junction held 9 bases outside the gene matches. Germline lookup yields CDR1 MNHEY and CDR2 SMNVEV (reference sequence). The CDR3 totals 16 residues. Data came from immunoSEQ multiplex PCR; TCRdb stores just in-frame clones and leaves some out. The sample records roughly 62,000 clones, approximately 94% being singletons.

J is TRBJ1-1 and V is TRBV27, with 8 bases matching TRBD1. The sequence came from a human donor with breast cancer. This specimen was taken from a patient treated with IRX-2 immunotherapy. The DNA of the CDR3 is TGTGCCAGCAGAACACAGGGGGAAGCGATGAACACTGAAGCTTTCTTT. Translated, it gives CASRTQGEAMNTEAFF.